The present T cell receptor beta chain was sequenced within a study of cytomegalovirus exposure and HLA in healthy donors. V shed 4 bases and J 2 bases; nucleotides not matched to a gene: 7. The CDR3 sequence is 15 residues long. Per germline, CDR1 MGHRA and CDR2 YSYEKL. Data came from immunoSEQ multiplex PCR; TCRdb stores just in-frame clones and leaves some out. The table has over 100,000 clones, over 85% seen once. General study results and limits: Altogether, 164 TCR beta chains were recorded as cytomegalovirus-associated.

As for this clone: Its antigen is as yet unknown.

The chain has TRBV4-1 and TRBJ2-5; TRBD2 matches 7 bases. Sequenced sample: PBMCs. The clonotype originates from a woman younger than 35 in good health and CMV-seronegative. Written as DNA, the CDR3 is TGCGCCAGCAGCCGGTCGGGACTACCTCAAGAGACCCAGTACTTC. Translating gives CASSRSGLPQETQYF.